The sequence of this TCR beta chain was determined in a study of T cells in Graves' hyperthyroidism and ophthalmopathy. The table lists this clonotype with many counts. Amplification of TCR beta CDR3 regions was performed using RNA transcripts as template. The HTBI primer set was used in a first-round RT-PCR of the TCR CDR3. Via MiXCR, TCRdb re-called the multiplex PCR reads, giving one row per CDR3 protein. The table shows roughly 700,000 distinct CDR3 sequences, with roughly 17% occurring only once. The germline CDR1 and CDR2 sequences are LGHDT and YNNKEL (reference sequence). The CDR3 has 15 amino acids. V was shortened by 3 bases and J by 4 bases, with 16 bases between the two germline ends.

This sequence joins TRBV3-1 and TRBJ2-7, with D perhaps matching TRBD1 or TRBD2 (5 bases each). The source of this sequence is a man aged 45 to 65 with Graves' hyperthyroidism. Specimen: blood. Here the CDR3 DNA reads TGTGCCAGCAGCCAGTCAGGGCTAGCAGGATACGAGCAGTACTTC. Its translation: CASSQSGLAGYEQYF.